One and the same sample provided the 23 T cell receptor beta chains below, sequenced in a study of T-cell memory formation after mild COVID-19. TCRdb recomputed calls from the 5' RACE reads with MiXCR, one row per CDR3 protein. The sample records 550,000 to 700,000 distinct CDR3 sequences, roughly 18% being singletons. Specimen: PBMCs or a T cell subset sorted from them (not recorded which). These receptors all stem from an adult woman who had mild COVID-19 (a few samples of this study predate the infection). Cell type and time point are not known.

V usage is TRBV13 and J usage is TRBJ1-1, with 9 nucleotides matching TRBD1. With 1 base clipped from V and 6 bases from J, the junction kept 15 bases outside the gene matches. Germline V gene sequence: CDR1 PRHDT, CDR2 FYEKMQ (reference sequence). The CDR3 loop spans 18 amino acids. The DNA for the CDR3 is TGTGCCAGCAGCTTAGACCGGGACAGGGTACTCGGCCTGCCTGAAGCTTTCTTT. It specifies CASSLDRDRVLGLPEAFF. Drawing the rest from reference TRBV13 and TRBJ1-1, the complete variable domain is AAGVIQSPRHLIKEKRETATLKCYPIPRHDTVYWYQQGPGQDPQFLISFYEKMQSDKGSIPDRFSAQQFSDYHSELNMSSLELGDSALYFCASSLDRDRVLGLPEAFFGQGTRLTVV.

This clonotype was picked up a small number of times. V usage is TRBV24-1 and J usage is TRBJ2-3; the D gene could be TRBD1 or TRBD2 (6 bases each). The CDR3 extends over 13 amino acids. Germline CDR1 reads KGHDR; CDR2 reads SFDVKD. V shed 9 bases and J shed 1 base, with 10 bases lying between them. The CDR3 DNA reads as TGTGCCACCGGGGGGCGGGGCACAGATACGCAGTATTTT. As protein: CATGGRGTDTQYF.

This clonotype was observed many times. The V gene is TRBV12-3 or TRBV12-4, the J gene TRBJ2-7; 7 bases agree with TRBD1. The CDR3 runs 17 residues. Losses at the gene ends were 6 bases for V and 6 bases for J; bases not matched to a gene: 20. CDR3 sequence: CASSPSGDRIRSGEQYF. The CDR3 DNA sequence: TGTGCCAGCAGCCCGAGTGGGGACAGAATTCGATCGGGCGAGCAGTACTTC.

This clonotype appeared a few times. The rearrangement uses TRBV18 and TRBJ2-3; no reliable D call. Germline CDR1 KGHSH, CDR2 LQKENI. CDR3 size: 13 residues. V lost 1 base and J 2 bases, leaving 4 bases between the germline ends. The CDR3 DNA sequence: TGTGCCAGCTCACCACAGCACACAGATACGCAGTATTTT. As protein: CASSPQHTDTQYF.

This clonotype was counted between two and nine times. The genes are TRBV25-1 and TRBJ2-3; D not resolved. Trimming cost V 5 bases and J 2 bases, with 8 bases left between them. Germline lookup yields CDR1 MGHDK and CDR2 SYGVNS. The CDR3 runs 13 residues. The CDR3 protein is CASSKRVTDTQYF. The CDR3 nucleotides read TGTGCCAGCAGTAAGAGAGTCACAGATACGCAGTATTTT.

The chain uses TRBV12-5 and TRBJ1-2; D is undetermined. The CDR3 spans 14 residues. V was clipped by 3 bases and J by 0 bases, with 8 bases between them. CDR1 is LGHNT and CDR2 is FRNRAP in the germline V gene. The CDR3 DNA reads TGTGCTAGTGGTTTCGCTGAAGCTAACTATGGCTACACCTTC. Translated: CASGFAEANYGYTF. Looking up the rest from reference TRBV12-5 and TRBJ1-2 gives the full variable domain: DARVTQTPRHKVTEMGQEVTMRCQPILGHNTVFWYRQTMMQGLELLAYFRNRAPLDDSGMPKDRFSAEMPDATLATLKIQPSEPRDSAVYFCASGFAEANYGYTFGSGTRLTVV.

V is TRBV30 and J is TRBJ2-5; 9 positions agree with TRBD2. Germline CDR1 and CDR2: GTSNPN and SVGIG (reference sequence). V shed 3 bases and J 5 bases; nucleotides not matched to a gene: 7. This CDR3 has 14 residues. CDR3 sequence (DNA): TGTGCCTGGAGGGTTGCGGGGGGGCTTGAGACCCAGTACTTC. Translating it yields CAWRVAGGLETQYF.

This clonotype was recorded a few times. The rearrangement joins TRBV6-6 to TRBJ1-2; weak D call: TRBD1 (6 bases). The germline V and J ends were trimmed by 2 bases and 2 bases, with 21 bases remaining between them. Germline V lookup: CDR1 MNHNY, CDR2 SVGAGI (reference sequence). The length of the CDR3 is 18 residues. CDR3 bases: TGTGCCAGCAGTTACACCCCTCTCCCGAAAGGGACAAACTATGGCTACACCTTC. Protein product: CASSYTPLPKGTNYGYTF.

For the CDR3, the DNA is TGCAGTGCTAGAGTAGGGGACTATGGCTACACCTTC. This encodes CSARVGDYGYTF. The rearrangement uses TRBV20-1 and TRBJ1-2; D is perhaps TRBD1 (5 bases). CDR3 size: 12 residues. Trimming cost V 1 base and J 3 bases, with 6 bases left between them. In germline, CDR1 is DFQATT, CDR2 SNEGSKA (reference sequence).

The gene calls are TRBV3-1 and TRBJ2-4, with 7 bases aligning to TRBD2. Losses at the gene ends were 4 bases for V and 8 bases for J; bases not matched to a gene: 11. Germline V CDR1 and CDR2: LGHDT, YNNKEL (reference sequence). The CDR3 is 15 residues long. CDR3: CASSPRGGSRDIQYF. In DNA, the CDR3 is TGTGCCAGCAGCCCGCGGGGCGGGAGTAGGGACATTCAGTACTTC.

This clonotype was picked up one time. The chain links TRBV12-3 or TRBV12-4 to TRBJ2-3; a possible D gene is TRBD1 (6 bases). Deletions cut 10 bases from V and 4 bases from J, with 24 bases between. The length of the CDR3 is 16 residues. CDR3: CATPGNSQGWADTQYF. The CDR3 DNA is TGTGCCACCCCCGGTAATAGCCAGGGGTGGGCAGATACGCAGTATTTT.

This clonotype showed up just a few times. The chain combines TRBV12-3 or TRBV12-4 with TRBJ1-1; TRBD1 might be the D (5 bases). The CDR3 sequence is 14 residues long. V lost 3 bases to trimming and J lost 4 bases, with 12 bases between them. The CDR3 DNA is TGTGCCAGCAGTTTGGGGGGTTTACGCACTGAAGCTTTCTTT. This codes for CASSLGGLRTEAFF.

This clonotype appeared once. The V gene is TRBV2, the J gene TRBJ1-1, with D perhaps TRBD1 (6 bases). V gave up 7 bases and J gave up 8 bases, with 17 bases separating them. The length of the CDR3 is 13 residues. Per the germline V gene, CDR1 is SNHLY and CDR2 is FYNNEI. The CDR3 bases are TGTGCCAGCACCATAGGAGGGGGGCTGGAAGCTTTCTTT. Its protein product is CASTIGGGLEAFF.

This clonotype appeared a few times. The V call is TRBV10-3, the J call TRBJ2-5; D not resolved. Trimming removed 3 bases from V and 1 base from J, with 9 bases in between. The CDR3 sequence is 14 residues long. Looked up from germline, CDR1 is ENHRY and CDR2 is SYGVKD. The chain's CDR3 is CAISDYPTQETQYF. CDR3 bases: TGTGCCATCAGTGACTACCCGACCCAAGAGACCCAGTACTTC.

The chain employs TRBV5-4 and TRBJ2-3; D perhaps matches TRBD1 (5 bases). The CDR3 sequence is 13 residues long. Per the germline V gene, CDR1 is SGHNT and CDR2 is YYREEE (reference sequence). The V gene lost 3 bases and the J gene lost 2 bases, with 7 bases spanning the gap. CDR3 loop: CASSWGPTDTQYF. As DNA, the CDR3 is TGTGCCAGCAGCTGGGGCCCCACAGATACGCAGTATTTT.

In regard to this clonotype: The junction differs from germline at one of its ends, possibly a read error. The chain combines TRBV7-7 with TRBJ2-2, with D hard to call. The CDR3 loop spans 15 amino acids. CDR1 SSHAT and CDR2 FNYEAQ come from the germline V gene (reference sequence). CDR3 bases: TGTGCTAGCAGCTTATCTGCAGGGAACACCGGGGAGCTGTTTTTT. Translating gives CASSLSAGNTGELFF. Using reference TRBV7-7 and TRBJ2-2 for the parts outside the CDR3, the full variable domain is GAGVSQSPRYKVTKRGQDVTLRCDPISSHATLYWYQQALGQGPEFLTYFNYEAQPDKSGLPSDRFSAERPEGSISTLTIQRTEQRDSAMYRCASSLSAGNTGELFFGEGSRLTVL.

This clonotype showed up just a few times. V and J are TRBV5-1 and TRBJ2-5; possible D gene TRBD1, 6 bases. The germline V and J ends were trimmed by 3 bases and 5 bases, with 14 bases remaining between them. The CDR3 covers 14 residues. Per the germline V gene, CDR1 is SGHRS and CDR2 is YFSETQ. CDR3 in DNA: TGCGCCAGCAGCTCCTCCAGGGGAATGGAGACCCAGTACTTC. This sequence encodes CASSSSRGMETQYF.

This clonotype was detected only a few times. CDR3 DNA sequence: TGCGCCAGCAGCCACGCCGACAGGGGCCTGATAAAGGTGTTTTTT. The encoded protein is CASSHADRGLIKVFF. This chain joins TRBV4-1 and TRBJ1-4; TRBD1 matches at 8 bases. Germline V gene data show CDR1 as MGHRA and CDR2 as YSYEKL. The ends lost 3 bases at V and 15 bases at J; junction bases unmatched: 15. This CDR3 region has 15 residues.

J is TRBJ1-4 and V is TRBV2; unclear D gene. The CDR3 runs 12 residues. The germline V and J ends were trimmed by 2 bases and 7 bases, with 5 bases remaining between them. Germline V lookup: CDR1 SNHLY, CDR2 FYNNEI. The CDR3 region is CASSESGEKLFF. CDR3 DNA sequence: TGTGCCAGCAGTGAATCCGGTGAAAAACTGTTTTTT.

The chain combines TRBV5-1 with TRBJ1-2, with 8 bases aligning to TRBD1. The CDR3 extends over 16 amino acids. Germline V gene data show CDR1 as SGHRS and CDR2 as YFSETQ. The J segment lost 2 bases and the V segment lost 7 bases, leaving 13 bases of the junction unmatched. CDR3 DNA sequence: TGCGCCAGCCGTCGAGCTTACCAGGGGGCGAACTATGGCTACACCTTC. Protein sequence: CASRRAYQGANYGYTF. The entire variable domain, with the rest obtained from reference TRBV5-1 and TRBJ1-2, is as follows: KAGVTQTPRYLIKTRGQQVTLSCSPISGHRSVSWYQQTPGQGLQFLFEYFSETQRNKGNFPGRFSGRQFSNSRSEMNVSTLELGDSALYLCASRRAYQGANYGYTFGSGTRLTVV.

This clonotype was seen a single time. The CDR3 sequence: CSVTGLNTEAFF. CDR3 in DNA: TGCAGCGTTACAGGGCTGAACACTGAAGCTTTCTTT. The chain joins TRBV29-1 to TRBJ1-1, with D perhaps TRBD1 (6 bases). The germline V and J ends were trimmed by 5 bases and 0 bases, with 7 bases remaining between them. There are 12 residues in the CDR3. CDR1 and CDR2 from the germline V gene are SQVTM and ANQGSEA.

The chain combines TRBV4-1 with TRBJ2-5; D unresolved. Germline V gene data show CDR1 as MGHRA and CDR2 as YSYEKL. The germline V and J ends were trimmed by 1 base and 4 bases, with 10 bases remaining between them. The CDR3 is 14 residues long. In DNA form, the CDR3 reads TGCGCCAGCAGCCAAGTCGGACGCCCAGAGACCCAGTACTTC. Protein product: CASSQVGRPETQYF.

This clonotype was counted a few times. V is TRBV5-1 and J is TRBJ2-7; 9 bases are shared with TRBD1. From germline, CDR1 is SGHRS and CDR2 YFSETQ. With V trimmed by 5 bases and J by 2 bases, 2 bases remained unmatched. The CDR3 length is 13 residues. The CDR3 sequence: CASSWTGAYEQYF. The CDR3 DNA sequence: TGCGCCAGCAGTTGGACAGGGGCCTACGAGCAGTACTTC.